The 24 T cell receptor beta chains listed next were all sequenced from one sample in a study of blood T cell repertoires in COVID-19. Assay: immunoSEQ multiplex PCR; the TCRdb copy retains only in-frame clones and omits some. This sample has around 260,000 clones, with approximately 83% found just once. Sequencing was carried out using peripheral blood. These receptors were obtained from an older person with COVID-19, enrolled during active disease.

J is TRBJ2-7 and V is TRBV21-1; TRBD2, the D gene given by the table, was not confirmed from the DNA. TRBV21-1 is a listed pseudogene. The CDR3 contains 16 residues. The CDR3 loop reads CASSKWAGTRVSEQYF. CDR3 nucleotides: TGTGCCAGCAGCAAATGGGCCGGGACTAGGGTTTCCGAGCAGTACTTC.

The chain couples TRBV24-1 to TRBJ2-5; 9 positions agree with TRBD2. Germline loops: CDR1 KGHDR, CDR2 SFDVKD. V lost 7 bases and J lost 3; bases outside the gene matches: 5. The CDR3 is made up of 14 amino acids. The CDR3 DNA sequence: TGTGCCACCAGCCGCGGGGGGGAAAAAGAGACCCAGTACTTC. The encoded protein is CATSRGGEKETQYF.

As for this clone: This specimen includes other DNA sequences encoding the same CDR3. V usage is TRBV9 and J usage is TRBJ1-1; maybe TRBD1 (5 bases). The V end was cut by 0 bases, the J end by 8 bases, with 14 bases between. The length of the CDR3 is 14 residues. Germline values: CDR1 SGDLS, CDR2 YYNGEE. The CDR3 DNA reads TGTGCCAGCAGCGTAGTGGGGGGTCGAGGGGAAGCTTTCTTT. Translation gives CASSVVGGRGEAFF.

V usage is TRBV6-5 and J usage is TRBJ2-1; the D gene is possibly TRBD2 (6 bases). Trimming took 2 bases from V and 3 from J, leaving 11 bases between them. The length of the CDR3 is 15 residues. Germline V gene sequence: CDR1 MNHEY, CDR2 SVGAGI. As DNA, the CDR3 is TGTGCCAGCAGTTACGGGGGACTGGGCTACAATGAGCAGTTCTTC. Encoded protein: CASSYGGLGYNEQFF.

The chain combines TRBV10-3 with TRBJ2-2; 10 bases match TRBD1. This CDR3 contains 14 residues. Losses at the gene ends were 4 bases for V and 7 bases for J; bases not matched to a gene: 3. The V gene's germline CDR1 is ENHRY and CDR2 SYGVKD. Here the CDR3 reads CAISGDRGNGELFF. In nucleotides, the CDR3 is TGTGCCATCAGTGGGGACAGGGGTAACGGGGAGCTGTTTTTT.

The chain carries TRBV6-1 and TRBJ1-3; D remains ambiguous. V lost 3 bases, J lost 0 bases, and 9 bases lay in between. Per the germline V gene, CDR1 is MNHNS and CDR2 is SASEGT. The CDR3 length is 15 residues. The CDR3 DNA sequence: TGTGCCAGCAGTGAGTTCTTACTCTCTGGAAACACCATATATTTT. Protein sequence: CASSEFLLSGNTIYF.

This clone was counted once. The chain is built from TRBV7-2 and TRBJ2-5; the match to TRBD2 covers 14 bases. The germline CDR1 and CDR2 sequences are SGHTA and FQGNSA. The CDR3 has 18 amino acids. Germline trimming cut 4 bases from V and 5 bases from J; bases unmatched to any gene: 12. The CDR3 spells CASSSRTTSGGAEETQYF. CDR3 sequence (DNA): TGTGCCAGCAGCTCCCGCACGACTAGCGGGGGGGCCGAGGAGACCCAGTACTTC. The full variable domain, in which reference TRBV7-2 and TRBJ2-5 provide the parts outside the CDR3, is GAGVSQSPSNKVTEKGKDVELRCDPISGHTALYWYRQSLGQGLEFLIYFQGNSAPDKSGLPSDRFSAERTGGSVSTLTIQRTQQEDSAVYLCASSSRTTSGGAEETQYFGPGTRLLVL.

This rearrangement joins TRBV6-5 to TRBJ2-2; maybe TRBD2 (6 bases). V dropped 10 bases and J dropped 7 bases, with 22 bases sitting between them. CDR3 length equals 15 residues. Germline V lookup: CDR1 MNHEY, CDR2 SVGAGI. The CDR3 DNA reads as TGTGCCACCCGGCCCCCTAGCGACGGGAGCGGGGAGCTGTTTTTT. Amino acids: CATRPPSDGSGELFF.

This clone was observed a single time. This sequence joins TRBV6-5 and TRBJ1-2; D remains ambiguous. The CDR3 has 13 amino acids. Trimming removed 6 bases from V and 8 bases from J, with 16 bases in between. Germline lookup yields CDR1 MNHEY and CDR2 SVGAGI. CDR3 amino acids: CASRRQAAGGYTF. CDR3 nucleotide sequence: TGTGCCAGCAGACGCCAGGCGGCGGGGGGCTACACCTTC.

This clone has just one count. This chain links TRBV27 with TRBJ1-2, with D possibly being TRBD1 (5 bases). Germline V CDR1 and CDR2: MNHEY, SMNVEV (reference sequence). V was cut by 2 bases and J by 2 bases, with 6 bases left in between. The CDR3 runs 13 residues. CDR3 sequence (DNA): TGTGCCAGCAGTTTAGGGGGGAACTATGGCTACACCTTC. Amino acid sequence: CASSLGGNYGYTF.

The CDR3 sequence: CASSSGPSLYNEQFF. CDR3 DNA: TGTGCCAGCAGCTCCGGGCCTAGCCTTTACAATGAGCAGTTCTTC. The chain couples TRBV6-5 to TRBJ2-1; a possible D gene is TRBD2 (5 bases). The CDR3 runs 15 residues. Trimming stripped 6 bases from V and 4 bases from J, with 16 bases between. The V gene's germline CDR1 is MNHEY and CDR2 SVGAGI.

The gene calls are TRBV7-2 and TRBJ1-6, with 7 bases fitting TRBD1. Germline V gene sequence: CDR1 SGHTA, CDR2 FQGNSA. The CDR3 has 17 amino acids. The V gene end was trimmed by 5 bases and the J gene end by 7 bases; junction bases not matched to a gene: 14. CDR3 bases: TGTGCCAGCAGCCCCCCGGGCCAGGGGGTAATAAATTCACCCCTCCACTTT. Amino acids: CASSPPGQGVINSPLHF.

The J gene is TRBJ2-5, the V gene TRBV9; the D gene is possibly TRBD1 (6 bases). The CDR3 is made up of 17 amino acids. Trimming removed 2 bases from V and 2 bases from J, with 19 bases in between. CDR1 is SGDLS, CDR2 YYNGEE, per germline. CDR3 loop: CASSVRLGHAGQETQYF. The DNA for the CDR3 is TGTGCCAGCAGCGTCCGGCTGGGACACGCTGGACAAGAGACCCAGTACTTC.

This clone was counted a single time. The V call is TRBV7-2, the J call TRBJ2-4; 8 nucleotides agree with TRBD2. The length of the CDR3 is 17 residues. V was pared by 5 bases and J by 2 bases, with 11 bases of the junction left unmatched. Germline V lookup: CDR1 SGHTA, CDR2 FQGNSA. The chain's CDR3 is CASSRTGTSSSKNIQYF. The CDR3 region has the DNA TGTGCCAGCAGCAGAACCGGGACTAGTAGTTCCAAAAACATTCAGTACTTC. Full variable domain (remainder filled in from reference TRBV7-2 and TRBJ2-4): GAGVSQSPSNKVTEKGKDVELRCDPISGHTALYWYRQSLGQGLEFLIYFQGNSAPDKSGLPSDRFSAERTGGSVSTLTIQRTQQEDSAVYLCASSRTGTSSSKNIQYFGAGTRLSVL.

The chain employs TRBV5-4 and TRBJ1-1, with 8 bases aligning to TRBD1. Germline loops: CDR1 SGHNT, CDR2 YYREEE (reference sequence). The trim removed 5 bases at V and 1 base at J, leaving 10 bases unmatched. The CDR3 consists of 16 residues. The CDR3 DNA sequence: TGTGCCAGCAGTTTTCCAGGGGGCCCTCAGAACACTGAAGCTTTCTTT. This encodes CASSFPGGPQNTEAFF. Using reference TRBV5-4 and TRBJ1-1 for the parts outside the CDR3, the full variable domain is ETGVTQSPTHLIKTRGQQVTLRCSSQSGHNTVSWYQQALGQGPQFIFQYYREEENGRGNFPPRFSGLQFPNYSSELNVNALELDDSALYLCASSFPGGPQNTEAFFGQGTRLTVV.

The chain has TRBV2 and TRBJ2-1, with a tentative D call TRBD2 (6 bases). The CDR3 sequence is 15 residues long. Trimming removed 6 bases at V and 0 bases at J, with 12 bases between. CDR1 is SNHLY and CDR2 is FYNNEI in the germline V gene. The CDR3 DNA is TGTGCCAGCAGGAGGGACTGGACCTCCTACAATGAGCAGTTCTTC. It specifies CASRRDWTSYNEQFF. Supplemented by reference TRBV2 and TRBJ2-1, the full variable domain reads EPEVTQTPSHQVTQMGQEVILRCVPISNHLYFYWYRQILGQKVEFLVSFYNNEISEKSEIFDDQFSVERPDGSNFTLKIRSTKLEDSAMYFCASRRDWTSYNEQFFGPGTRLTVL.

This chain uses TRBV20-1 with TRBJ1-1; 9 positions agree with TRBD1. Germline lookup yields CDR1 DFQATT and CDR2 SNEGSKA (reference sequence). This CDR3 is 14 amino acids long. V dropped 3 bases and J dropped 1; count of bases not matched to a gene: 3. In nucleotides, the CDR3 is TGCAGTGCTAGTCGGACAGGGGCGAACACTGAAGCTTTCTTT. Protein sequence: CSASRTGANTEAFF.

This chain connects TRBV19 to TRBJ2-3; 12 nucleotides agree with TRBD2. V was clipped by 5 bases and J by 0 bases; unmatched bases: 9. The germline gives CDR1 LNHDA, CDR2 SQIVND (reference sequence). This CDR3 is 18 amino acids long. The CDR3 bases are TGTGCCAGTAGTCTTAGACTAGCGGGAGAGGGTAGCACAGATACGCAGTATTTT. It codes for CASSLRLAGEGSTDTQYF.

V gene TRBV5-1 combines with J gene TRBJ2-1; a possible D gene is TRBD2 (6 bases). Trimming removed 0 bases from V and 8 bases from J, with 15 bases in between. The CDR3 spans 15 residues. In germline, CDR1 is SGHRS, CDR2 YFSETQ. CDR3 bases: TGCGCCAGCAGCTTGGTGCGGGGCGGAGGGTATGAGCAGTTCTTC. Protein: CASSLVRGGGYEQFF.

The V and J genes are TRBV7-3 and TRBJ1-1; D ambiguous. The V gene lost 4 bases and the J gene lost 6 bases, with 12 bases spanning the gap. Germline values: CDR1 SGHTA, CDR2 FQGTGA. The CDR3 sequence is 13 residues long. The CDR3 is CASSSTGFAEAFF. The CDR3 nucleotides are TGTGCCAGCAGCTCGACGGGGTTCGCTGAAGCTTTCTTT.

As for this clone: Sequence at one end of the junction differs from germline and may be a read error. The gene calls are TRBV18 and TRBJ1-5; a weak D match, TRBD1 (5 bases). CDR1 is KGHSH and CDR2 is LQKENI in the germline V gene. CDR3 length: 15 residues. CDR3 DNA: TGTGCCAGCTCCCCACGCGCAGCCCCACAGGAGCCCCAGCATTTT. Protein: CASSPRAAPQEPQHF.

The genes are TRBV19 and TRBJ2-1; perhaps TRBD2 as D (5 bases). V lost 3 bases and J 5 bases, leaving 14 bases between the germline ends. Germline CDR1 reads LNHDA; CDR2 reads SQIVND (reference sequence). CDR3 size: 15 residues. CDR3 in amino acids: CASSIGVVPNNEQFF. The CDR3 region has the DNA TGTGCCAGTAGTATCGGGGTAGTACCTAACAATGAGCAGTTCTTC. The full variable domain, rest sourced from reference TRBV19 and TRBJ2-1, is DGGITQSPKYLFRKEGQNVTLSCEQNLNHDAMYWYRQDPGQGLRLIYYSQIVNDFQKGDIAEGYSVSREKKESFPLTVTSAQKNPTAFYLCASSIGVVPNNEQFFGPGTRLTVL.

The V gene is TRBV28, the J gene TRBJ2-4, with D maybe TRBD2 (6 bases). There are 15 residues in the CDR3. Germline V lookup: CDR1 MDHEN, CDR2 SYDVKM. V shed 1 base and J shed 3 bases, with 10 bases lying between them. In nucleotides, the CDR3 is TGTGCCAGCAGTTTATCGGGAGAGAACAAAAACATTCAGTACTTC. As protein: CASSLSGENKNIQYF.

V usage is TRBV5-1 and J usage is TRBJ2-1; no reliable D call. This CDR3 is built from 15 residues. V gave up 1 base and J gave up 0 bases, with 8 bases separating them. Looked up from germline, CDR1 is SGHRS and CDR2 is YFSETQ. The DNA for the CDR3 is TGCGCCAGCAGCTTGTCCCCGGGCTCCTACAATGAGCAGTTCTTC. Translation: CASSLSPGSYNEQFF.